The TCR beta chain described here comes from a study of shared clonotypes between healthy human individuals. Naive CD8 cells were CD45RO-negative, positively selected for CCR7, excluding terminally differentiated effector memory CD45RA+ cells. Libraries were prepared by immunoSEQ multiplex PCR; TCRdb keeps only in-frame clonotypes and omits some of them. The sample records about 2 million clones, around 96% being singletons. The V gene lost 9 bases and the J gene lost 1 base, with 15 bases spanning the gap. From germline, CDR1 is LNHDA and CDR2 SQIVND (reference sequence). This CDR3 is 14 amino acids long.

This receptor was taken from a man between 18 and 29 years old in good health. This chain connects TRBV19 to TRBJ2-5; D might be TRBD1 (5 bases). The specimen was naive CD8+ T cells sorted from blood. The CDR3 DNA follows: TGTGCCAGCAATGGGGTTGGGGCCCAAGAGACCCAGTACTTC. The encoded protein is CASNGVGAQETQYF.